The clone carrying this T cell receptor beta chain was seen just once. The germline V and J ends were trimmed by 5 bases and 6 bases, with 10 bases remaining between them. The length of the CDR3 is 13 residues. The germline gives CDR1 SEHNR, CDR2 FQNEAQ (reference sequence). In the study's own analysis: It was from reference gene primer amplification that nucleated cell counts were estimated. Repertoires were generated with immunoSEQ multiplex PCR, while TCRdb's copy carries only in-frame clones and drops some. That table furnishes V, J and clone size, whereas the DNA furnished D and trimming. The sample lists roughly 250,000 clones, 82% seen once, with roughly 4.9% in the top ten. This specimen comes from a study of blood T cell repertoires in COVID-19. Overall study context: Samples came from the United States, Italy and Spain, spanning acute and convalescent COVID-19. Sample material is recorded as cDNA or gDNA derived from T cells, B-cell-depleted T cells, or PBMCs.

The chain employs TRBV7-9 and TRBJ1-4, with no clear D. The sequencing input was peripheral blood. The origin of this receptor is an elderly woman with active or convalescent COVID-19. The CDR3 region has the DNA TGTGCCAGCAGCCGCGGGGTGGATGAAAAACTGTTTTTT. The encoded protein is CASSRGVDEKLFF. The full variable domain, in which reference TRBV7-9 and TRBJ1-4 provide the parts outside the CDR3, is DTGVSQNPRHKITKRGQNVTFRCDPISEHNRLYWYRQTLGQGPEFLTYFQNEAQLEKSRLLSDRFSAERPKGSFSTLEIQRTEQGDSAMYLCASSRGVDEKLFFGSGTQLSVL.